Sequencing of this T cell receptor (beta chain) was carried out in a study of identifying expanded T cells in peripheral blood. Broader study findings: Across healthy donors, higher total template counts meant significantly greater approximately 2-week count variance. Technical replicates showed about 1.1 changed clones; approximately 2 weeks 15 to 20; four weeks 19.

Only in-frame clones appear in the TCRdb table, and some are missing; sequencing was by immunoSEQ multiplex PCR. Of about 80,000 clones listed, 70% to 90% were seen once; the top ten hold 7% to 8.5%. This clone was seen a few times. Its cognate antigen is unknown. V was pared by 5 bases and J by 3 bases, with 8 bases between. This CDR3 spans 12 amino acids. Germline loops: CDR1 SGHAT, CDR2 FQNNGV. Healthy donors had no documented immune events, such as infections, while sampled. Sequenced material: blood. The TCR sequence derives from a person aged 18-70 years in good health. This sequence joins TRBV11-2 and TRBJ2-7; D gene uncertain. CDR3 in DNA: TGTGCCAGCAGCCTTGACCGCTACGAGCAGTACTTC. Translated, it gives CASSLDRYEQYF.